This T cell receptor (beta chain) was sequenced for a study of blood T cell repertoires in COVID-19. On the study more broadly: The samples span acute and convalescent COVID-19 from the United States, Italy and Spain. Sources were T cells, B-cell-depleted T cells, or PBMCs; the material itself was cDNA or gDNA.

This clone was seen only once. Original data processing: Estimation of nucleated cell counts was performed using reference gene primer amplification. The method was immunoSEQ multiplex PCR; TCRdb's version includes in-frame clones alone and lacks a portion of them. Clone size and V and J calls were adopted from that table, with D and trimming inferred from the DNA. The sample has about 63,000 clones, about 80% seen once. Germline assignment: CDR1 SGHRS and CDR2 YFSETQ. The CDR3 is 15 amino acids. V was shortened by 6 bases and J by 1 base, with 16 bases between the two germline ends. The sequenced sample was peripheral blood. This sequence was found in a human donor in a cohort sampled during active COVID-19. The J gene is TRBJ1-1, the V gene TRBV5-1; D may be TRBD1 (5 bases). CDR3 sequence: CASTQSTAQNTEAFF. The CDR3 coding sequence is TGCGCCAGCACCCAATCGACAGCTCAGAACACTGAAGCTTTCTTT.